The 13 T cell receptor beta chains presented below share a single source sample, sequenced in a study of metastatic and nonmetastatic thyroid tumors. Thyroid surgery was preceded by no treatment in any patient. MiXCR re-clonotyped the PCR reads for TCRdb. This table holds over 15,000 clones, 30% to 35% found once. The sequenced material came from tumor tissue. These receptors originate from a female donor with papillary thyroid cancer or a benign thyroid nodule (not recorded which). Some clones in this sample may be carry-over from other donors' samples.

V and J are TRBV19 and TRBJ2-7; TRBD2 matches 10 bases. The V and J ends lost 3 bases and 4 bases, in that order; junction bases with no gene match: 9. Germline-derived CDR1 and CDR2 are LNHDA and SQIVND (reference sequence). The CDR3 is made up of 16 amino acids. The CDR3 DNA follows: TGTGCCAGTAGTATGCGGCTAGCGGGAGTGGTTTACGAGCAGTACTTC. Residues: CASSMRLAGVVYEQYF.

Comments on this clone: One end of the junction does not line up with germline, which may come from a read error. V gene TRBV5-1 combines with J gene TRBJ1-4; D is uncertain. The CDR3 loop spans 14 amino acids. Looked up from germline, CDR1 is SGHRS and CDR2 is YFSETQ. CDR3 DNA: TGCGCCAGCAGCTTGGGTGACACTAATGAAAAACGGTTTTTT. Its protein is CASSLGDTNEKRFF.

Note on this clone: A much larger clone lies one base from this, so it may be a read error. Other DNA sequences in this sample translate to the same CDR3. This chain links TRBV20-1 with TRBJ2-1, with 13 bases matching TRBD2. CDR1 is DFQATT and CDR2 is SNEGSKA in the germline V gene (reference sequence). CDR3 length equals 15 residues. V trimming: 4 bases; J trimming: 13 bases; junction bases outside the gene matches: 13. The CDR3 is CSATRTSGSGDGQFF. CDR3 DNA sequence: TGCAGTGCTACAAGGACTAGCGGGAGTGGGGATGGACAGTTCTTC.

This chain connects TRBV6-1 to TRBJ2-6; D call uncertain. V dropped 8 bases and J dropped 4 bases, with 9 bases sitting between them. CDR1 MNHNS and CDR2 SASEGT come from the germline V gene. The CDR3 spans 13 residues. The CDR3 DNA reads TGTGCCAGCCTGACTCTGGGGGCCAACGTCCTGACTTTC. Translated: CASLTLGANVLTF.

The chain has TRBV7-3 and TRBJ2-2; D possibly corresponds to TRBD2 (5 bases). The ends were cut back, 5 bases at V and 7 bases at J, with 20 bases in the middle. Germline V gene sequence: CDR1 SGHTA, CDR2 FQGTGA. The CDR3 length is 16 residues. The chain's CDR3 is CASSPSGKVGNGELFF. In DNA form, the CDR3 reads TGTGCCAGCAGCCCATCCGGGAAAGTGGGCAACGGGGAGCTGTTTTTT.

The chain carries TRBV10-2 and TRBJ2-2, with a possible D match to TRBD2 (6 bases). The CDR3 runs to 16 residues. Germline loops: CDR1 WSHSY, CDR2 SAAADI. Trimming took off 7 bases at V and 4 bases at J, with 19 bases between the two ends. CDR3 sequence: CASKTIGGTGTGELFF. CDR3 bases: TGCGCCAGCAAAACCATCGGCGGGACGGGCACCGGGGAGCTGTTTTTT.

This rearrangement joins TRBV11-2 to TRBJ2-7; D remains ambiguous. The CDR3 covers 18 residues. V lost 0 bases to trimming and J lost 4 bases, with 22 bases between them. Germline lookup yields CDR1 SGHAT and CDR2 FQNNGV. The CDR3 DNA sequence: TGTGCCAGCAGCTTAGATGTCGTTGACCGTAATTCTATATACGAGCAGTACTTC. As protein: CASSLDVVDRNSIYEQYF.

V usage is TRBV6-2 or TRBV6-3 and J usage is TRBJ2-7, with unresolved D. Germline V gene lookup returns CDR1 MNHEY and CDR2 SVGEGT. V lost 0 bases and J 2 bases, leaving 11 bases between the germline ends. The CDR3 loop spans 15 amino acids. CDR3 protein: CASSYSGYSPYEQYF. CDR3 in DNA: TGTGCCAGCAGTTACTCCGGTTACTCTCCCTACGAGCAGTACTTC.

This sequence joins TRBV3-1 and TRBJ2-2, with no clear D. This CDR3 spans 12 amino acids. The germline V gene encodes CDR1 LGHDT and CDR2 YNNKEL (reference sequence). Trimming stripped 1 base from V and 7 bases from J, with 4 bases between. The CDR3 DNA is TGTGCCAGCAGCCAAGGGGACGGGGAGCTGTTTTTT. Translating gives CASSQGDGELFF. The entire variable domain, with the rest obtained from reference TRBV3-1 and TRBJ2-2, is as follows: DTAVSQTPKYLVTQMGNDKSIKCEQNLGHDTMYWYKQDSKKFLKIMFSYNNKELIINETVPNRFSPKSPDKAHLNLHINSLELGDSAVYFCASSQGDGELFFGEGSRLTVL.

This clone has at least ten counts. The J gene is TRBJ2-7, the V gene TRBV6-4; TRBD1 might be the D (5 bases). Trimming took off 2 bases at V and 6 bases at J, with 20 bases between the two ends. Germline lookup yields CDR1 MRHNA and CDR2 SNTAGT. The CDR3 is 16 residues long. CDR3 nucleotide sequence: TGTGCCAGCAGTGACAAGGCTGGCAGGGCGATCTCCGAGCAGTACTTC. The encoded protein is CASSDKAGRAISEQYF.

The chain has TRBV24-1 and TRBJ2-3; a possible D gene is TRBD2 (6 bases). The CDR3 is 16 amino acids. Trimming left V 2 bases short and J 3 bases short, with 14 bases between. CDR1 and CDR2 from the germline V gene are KGHDR and SFDVKD. CDR3 in amino acids: CATSDSSGVGTDTQYF. The DNA for the CDR3 is TGTGCCACCAGTGATTCTTCGGGAGTGGGGACAGATACGCAGTATTTT.

The chain has TRBV6-1 and TRBJ2-7; D call uncertain. Deletions cut 7 bases from V and 2 bases from J, with 6 bases between. Germline V gives CDR1 MNHNS, CDR2 SASEGT. CDR3 size: 11 residues. The CDR3 DNA reads TGTGCCAGCACCAGAGCCTACGAGCAGTACTTC. This translates into CASTRAYEQYF.

The chain uses TRBV28 and TRBJ1-2, with TRBD1 matching 12 bases. The V segment lost 6 bases and the J segment 8 bases; nucleotides outside the gene matches: 7. The CDR3 is 14 residues long. Germline CDR1 reads MDHEN; CDR2 reads SYDVKM. In nucleotides, the CDR3 is TGTGCCAGCAGCCGGGGACAGGGGGCGGGGGGCTACACCTTC. Amino acid sequence: CASSRGQGAGGYTF.